Sequencing of this T cell receptor (beta chain) was carried out in a study of blood T cell repertoires in COVID-19. Across the study: Samples taken during acute and convalescent COVID-19 were collected in the United States, Italy and Spain. PBMCs, B-cell-depleted T cells, or T cells were the source of the cDNA or gDNA that made up the material.

Per the original data handling: Reference gene primer amplification gave estimated nucleated cell counts. Repertoires were generated with immunoSEQ multiplex PCR, while TCRdb's copy carries only in-frame clones and drops some. Clonal size and the V and J genes are those of that table, whereas D and trimming came from the DNA. The profile covers around 370,000 clones, with about 90% appearing a single time and around 7% taken by the ten largest. The CDR3 totals 12 residues. V was pared by 4 bases and J by 3 bases, with 4 bases between. CDR1 is LGHDT, CDR2 YNNKEL, per germline (reference sequence). The V gene is TRBV3-1 (or the pseudogene TRBV3-2), the J gene TRBJ1-3, with unresolved D. Specimen: peripheral blood. This TCR was sampled from a man aged 18-30 years with active or convalescent COVID-19. For the CDR3, the DNA is TGTGCCAGCAGCCCCTTTGGAAACACCATATATTTT. It encodes CASSPFGNTIYF.